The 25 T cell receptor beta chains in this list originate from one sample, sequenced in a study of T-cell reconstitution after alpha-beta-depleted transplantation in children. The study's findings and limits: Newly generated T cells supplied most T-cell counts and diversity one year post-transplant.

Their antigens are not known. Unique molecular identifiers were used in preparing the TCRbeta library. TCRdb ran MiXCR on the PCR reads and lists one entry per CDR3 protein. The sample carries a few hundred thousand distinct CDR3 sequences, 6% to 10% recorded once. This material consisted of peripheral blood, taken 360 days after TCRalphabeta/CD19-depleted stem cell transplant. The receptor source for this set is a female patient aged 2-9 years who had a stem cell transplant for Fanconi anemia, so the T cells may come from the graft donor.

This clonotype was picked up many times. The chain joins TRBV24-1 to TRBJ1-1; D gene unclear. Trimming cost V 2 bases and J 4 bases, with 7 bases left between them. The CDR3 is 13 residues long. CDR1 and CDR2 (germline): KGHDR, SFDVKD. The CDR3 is CATSDWSFTEAFF. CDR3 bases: TGTGCCACCAGTGATTGGAGCTTCACTGAAGCTTTCTTT.

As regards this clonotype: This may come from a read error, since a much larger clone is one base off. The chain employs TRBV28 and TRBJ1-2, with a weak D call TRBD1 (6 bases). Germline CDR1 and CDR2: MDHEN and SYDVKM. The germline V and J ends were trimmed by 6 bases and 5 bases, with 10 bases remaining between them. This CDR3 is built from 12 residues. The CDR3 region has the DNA TGTGCCAGCAGACCAGGGGATTATGGCTACACCTTC. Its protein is CASRPGDYGYTF.

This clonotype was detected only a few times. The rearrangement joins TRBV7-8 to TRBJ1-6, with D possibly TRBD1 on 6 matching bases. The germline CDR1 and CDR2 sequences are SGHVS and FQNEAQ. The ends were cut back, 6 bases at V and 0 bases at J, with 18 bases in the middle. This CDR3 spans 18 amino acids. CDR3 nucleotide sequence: TGTGCCAGCAGACCTCACCCGGGGGCTCCCTCCTATAATTCACCCCTCCACTTT. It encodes CASRPHPGAPSYNSPLHF. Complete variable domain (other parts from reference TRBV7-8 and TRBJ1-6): GAGVSQSPRYKVAKRGQDVALRCDPISGHVSLFWYQQALGQGPEFLTYFQNEAQLDKSGLPSDRFFAERPEGSVSTLKIQRTQQEDSAVYLCASRPHPGAPSYNSPLHFGNGTRLTVT.

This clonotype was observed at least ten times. CDR3 amino acids: CASREGVAYNEQFF. The CDR3 region has the DNA TGTGCCAGCAGAGAGGGCGTCGCCTACAATGAGCAGTTCTTC. The chain links TRBV7-2 to TRBJ2-1, with a weak D call TRBD2 (5 bases). This CDR3 has 14 residues. CDR1 is SGHTA, CDR2 FQGNSA, per germline. Trimming removed 6 bases from V and 2 bases from J, with 11 bases in between.

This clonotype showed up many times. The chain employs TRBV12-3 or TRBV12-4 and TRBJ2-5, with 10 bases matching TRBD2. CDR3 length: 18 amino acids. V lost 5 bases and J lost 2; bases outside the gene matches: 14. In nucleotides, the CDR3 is TGTGCCAGCAGTAAAACTAGCGGGACGTCTAAATTACAAGAGACCCAGTACTTC. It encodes CASSKTSGTSKLQETQYF.

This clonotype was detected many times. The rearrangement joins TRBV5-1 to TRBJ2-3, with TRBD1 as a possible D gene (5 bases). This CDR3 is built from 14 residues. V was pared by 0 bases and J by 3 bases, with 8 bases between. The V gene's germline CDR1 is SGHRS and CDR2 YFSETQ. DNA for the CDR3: TGCGCCAGCAGCTTGGACAGGACAACAGATACGCAGTATTTT. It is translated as CASSLDRTTDTQYF. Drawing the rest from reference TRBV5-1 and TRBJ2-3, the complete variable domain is KAGVTQTPRYLIKTRGQQVTLSCSPISGHRSVSWYQQTPGQGLQFLFEYFSETQRNKGNFPGRFSGRQFSNSRSEMNVSTLELGDSALYLCASSLDRTTDTQYFGPGTRLTVL.

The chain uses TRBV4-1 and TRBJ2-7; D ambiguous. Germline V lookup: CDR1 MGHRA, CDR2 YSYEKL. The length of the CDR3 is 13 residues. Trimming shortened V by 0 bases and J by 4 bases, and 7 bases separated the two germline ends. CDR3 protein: CASSQDIGYEQYF. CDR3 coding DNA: TGCGCCAGCAGCCAAGATATTGGATACGAGCAGTACTTC.

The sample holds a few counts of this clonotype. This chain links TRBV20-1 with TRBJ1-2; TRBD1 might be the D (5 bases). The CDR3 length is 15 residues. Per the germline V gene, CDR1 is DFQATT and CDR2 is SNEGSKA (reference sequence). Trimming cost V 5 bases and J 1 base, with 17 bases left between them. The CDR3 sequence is CSALTPGRLNYGYTF. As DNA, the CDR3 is TGCAGTGCTTTAACACCGGGACGACTTAACTATGGCTACACCTTC.

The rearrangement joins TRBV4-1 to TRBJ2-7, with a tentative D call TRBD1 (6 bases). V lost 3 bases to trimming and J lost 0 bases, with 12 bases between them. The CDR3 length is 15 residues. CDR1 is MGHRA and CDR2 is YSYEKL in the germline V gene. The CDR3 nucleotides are TGCGCCAGCAGCCACCGACAGGCGAGCTCCTACGAGCAGTACTTC. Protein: CASSHRQASSYEQYF.

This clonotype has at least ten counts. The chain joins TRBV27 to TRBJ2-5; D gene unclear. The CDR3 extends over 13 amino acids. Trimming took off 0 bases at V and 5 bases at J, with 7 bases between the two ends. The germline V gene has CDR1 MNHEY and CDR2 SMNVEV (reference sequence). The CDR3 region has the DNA TGTGCCAGCAGTTTATCATGGCTGGAGACCCAGTACTTC. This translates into CASSLSWLETQYF.

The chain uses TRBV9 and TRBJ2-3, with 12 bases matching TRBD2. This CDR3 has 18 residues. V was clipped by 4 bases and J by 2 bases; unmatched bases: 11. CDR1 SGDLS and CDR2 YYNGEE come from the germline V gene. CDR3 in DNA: TGTGCCAGCAGCCCTCATACGACTAGCGGGGGCCCCACAGATACGCAGTATTTT. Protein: CASSPHTTSGGPTDTQYF.

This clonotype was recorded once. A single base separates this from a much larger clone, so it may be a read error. This CDR3 reads CASSQLAGSPYEQYF. In DNA form, the CDR3 reads TGTGCCAGCAGTCAACTAGCGGGATCACCCTACGAGCAGTACTTC. The chain employs TRBV2 and TRBJ2-7; 10 bases fit TRBD2. Per germline, CDR1 SNHLY and CDR2 FYNNEI. The CDR3 is 15 residues long. With V trimmed by 5 bases and J by 2 bases, 6 bases remained unmatched.

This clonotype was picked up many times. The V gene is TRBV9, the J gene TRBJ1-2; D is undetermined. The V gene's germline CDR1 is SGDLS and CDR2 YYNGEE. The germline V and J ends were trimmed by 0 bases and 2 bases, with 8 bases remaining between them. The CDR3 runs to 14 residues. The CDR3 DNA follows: TGTGCCAGCAGCGTAGAGGCCGGAAACTATGGCTACACCTTC. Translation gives CASSVEAGNYGYTF.

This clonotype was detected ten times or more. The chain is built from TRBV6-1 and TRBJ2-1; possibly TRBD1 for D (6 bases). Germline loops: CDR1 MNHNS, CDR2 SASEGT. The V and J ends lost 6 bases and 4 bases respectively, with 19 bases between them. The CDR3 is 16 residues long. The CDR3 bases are TGTGCCAGCAGACGGCCTGGGGGCCAATTATACAATGAGCAGTTCTTC. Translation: CASRRPGGQLYNEQFF.

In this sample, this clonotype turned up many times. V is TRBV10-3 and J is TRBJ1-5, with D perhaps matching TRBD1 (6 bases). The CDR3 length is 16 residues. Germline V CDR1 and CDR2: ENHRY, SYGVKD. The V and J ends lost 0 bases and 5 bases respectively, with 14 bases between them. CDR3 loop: CAISESSPGVHQPQHF. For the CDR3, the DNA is TGTGCCATCAGTGAGTCGTCTCCAGGGGTTCATCAGCCCCAGCATTTT.

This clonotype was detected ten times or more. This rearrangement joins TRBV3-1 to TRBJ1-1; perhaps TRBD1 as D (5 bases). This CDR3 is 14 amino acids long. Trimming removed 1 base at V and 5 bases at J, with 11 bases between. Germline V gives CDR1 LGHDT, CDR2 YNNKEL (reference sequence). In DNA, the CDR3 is TGTGCCAGCAGCCAAGCGTCAGGGTGGACTGAAGCTTTCTTT. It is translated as CASSQASGWTEAFF.

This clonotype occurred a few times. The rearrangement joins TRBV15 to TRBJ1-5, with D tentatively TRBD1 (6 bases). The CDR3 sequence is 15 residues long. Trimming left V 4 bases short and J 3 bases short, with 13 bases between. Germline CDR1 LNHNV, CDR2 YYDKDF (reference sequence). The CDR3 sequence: CATSTQGRPNQPQHF. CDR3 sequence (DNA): TGTGCCACCAGCACCCAGGGGCGGCCCAATCAGCCCCAGCATTTT.

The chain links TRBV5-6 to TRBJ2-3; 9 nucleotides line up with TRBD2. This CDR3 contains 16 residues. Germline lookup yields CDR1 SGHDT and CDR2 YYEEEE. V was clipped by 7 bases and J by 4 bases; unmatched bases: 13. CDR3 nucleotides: TGTGCCAGCGGACTGACAGCGGGGGGTGGGGCAGATACGCAGTATTTT. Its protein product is CASGLTAGGGADTQYF.

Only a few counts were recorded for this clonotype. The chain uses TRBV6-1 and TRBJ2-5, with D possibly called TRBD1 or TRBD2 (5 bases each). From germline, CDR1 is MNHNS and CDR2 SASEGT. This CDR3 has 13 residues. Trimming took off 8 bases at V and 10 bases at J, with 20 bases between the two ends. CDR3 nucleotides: TGTGCCAGCTCCGCCAGGGAGCCGGTTGACCAGTACTTC. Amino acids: CASSAREPVDQYF.

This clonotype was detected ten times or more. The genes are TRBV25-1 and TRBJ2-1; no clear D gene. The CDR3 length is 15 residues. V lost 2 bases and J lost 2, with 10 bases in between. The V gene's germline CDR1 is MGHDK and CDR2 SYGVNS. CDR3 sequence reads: CASSELGLTYNEQFF. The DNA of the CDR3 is TGTGCCAGCAGTGAACTGGGCTTGACCTACAATGAGCAGTTCTTC.

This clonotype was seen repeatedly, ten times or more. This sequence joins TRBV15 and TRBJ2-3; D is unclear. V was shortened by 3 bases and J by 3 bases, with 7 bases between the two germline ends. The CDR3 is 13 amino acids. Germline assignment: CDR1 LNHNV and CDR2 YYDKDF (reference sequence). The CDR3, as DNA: TGTGCCACCAGCAGGTCCAGGACAGATACGCAGTATTTT. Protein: CATSRSRTDTQYF.

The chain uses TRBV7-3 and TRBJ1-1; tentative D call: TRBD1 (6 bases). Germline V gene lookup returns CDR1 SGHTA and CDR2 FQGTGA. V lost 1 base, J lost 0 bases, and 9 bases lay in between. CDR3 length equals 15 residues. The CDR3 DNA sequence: TGTGCCAGCAGCTTAAGTGGACAGATGAACACTGAAGCTTTCTTT. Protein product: CASSLSGQMNTEAFF. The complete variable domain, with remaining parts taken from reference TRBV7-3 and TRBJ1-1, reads GAGVSQTPSNKVTEKGKYVELRCDPISGHTALYWYRQSLGQGPEFLIYFQGTGAADDSGLPNDRFFAVRPEGSVSTLKIQRTERGDSAVYLCASSLSGQMNTEAFFGQGTRLTVV.

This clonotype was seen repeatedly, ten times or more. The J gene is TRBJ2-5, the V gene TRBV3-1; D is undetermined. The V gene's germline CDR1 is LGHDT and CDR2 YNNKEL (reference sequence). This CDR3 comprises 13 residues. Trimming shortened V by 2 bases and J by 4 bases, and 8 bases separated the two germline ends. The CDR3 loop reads CASSQMWAETQYF. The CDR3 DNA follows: TGTGCCAGCAGCCAAATGTGGGCAGAGACCCAGTACTTC.

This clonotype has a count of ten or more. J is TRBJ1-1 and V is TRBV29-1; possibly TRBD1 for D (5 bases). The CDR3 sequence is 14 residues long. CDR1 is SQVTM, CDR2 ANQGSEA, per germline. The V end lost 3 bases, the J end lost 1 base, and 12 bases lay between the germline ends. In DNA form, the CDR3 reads TGCAGCGTTGATCCCCAGCAGGGGAACACTGAAGCTTTCTTT. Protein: CSVDPQQGNTEAFF.

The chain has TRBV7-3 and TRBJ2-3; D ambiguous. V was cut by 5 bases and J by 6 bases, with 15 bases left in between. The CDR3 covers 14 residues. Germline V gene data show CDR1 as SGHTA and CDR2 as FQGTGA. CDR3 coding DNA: TGTGCCAGCAGCCCGGCCTGGTGGTCGGATACGCAGTATTTT. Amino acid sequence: CASSPAWWSDTQYF.